Listed below are T cell receptor beta chains from one sample, sequenced in a study of beta chain features in type 1 diabetes. Libraries were prepared by immunoSEQ multiplex PCR; TCRdb keeps only in-frame clonotypes and omits some of them. The repertoire holds hundreds of thousands of clones, about an eighth seen once, with approximately 0.022% in the top ten. Sequencing input: naive CD4+ T cells from blood. The receptors stem from a man younger than 35 with type 1 diabetes. Both conserved end residues are trimmed from each CDR3. Each record gives: V gene, J gene, CDR3 protein.

V gene: TRBV28
J gene: TRBJ1-2
CDR3 protein: ASSFGRNYGYT

V gene: TRBV2
J gene: TRBJ2-5
CDR3 protein: ASRAMRTQY

V gene: TRBV19
J gene: TRBJ2-7
CDR3 protein: ASSIASGGIGSEQY

V gene: TRBV4-1
J gene: TRBJ2-3
CDR3 protein: ASSPYDWGAVRTDTQY

V gene: TRBV30
J gene: TRBJ1-3
CDR3 protein: AWTATLANTIY

V gene: TRBV11-2
J gene: TRBJ1-1
CDR3 protein: ASSSFPGKNTEAF

V gene: TRBV7-9
J gene: TRBJ2-1
CDR3 protein: ASSTPDFSPVDEQF

V gene: TRBV16
J gene: TRBJ1-2
CDR3 protein: ASSQSREGYGYT

V gene: TRBV10-3
J gene: TRBJ1-3
CDR3 protein: AISDYGGGVSGNTIY

V gene: TRBV29-1
J gene: TRBJ2-7
CDR3 protein: SGAGDGHEQY

V gene: TRBV9
J gene: TRBJ1-1
CDR3 protein: ASSVVGVGTEAF

V gene: TRBV7-2
J gene: TRBJ2-3
CDR3 protein: ASSLVAGGSTDTQY

V gene: TRBV29-1
J gene: TRBJ1-2
CDR3 protein: SVEEGNYGYT

V gene: TRBV7-8
J gene: TRBJ1-5
CDR3 protein: ASSLAGGGQPQH

V gene: TRBV7-9
J gene: TRBJ1-1
CDR3 protein: ASSLSVNTEAF

V gene: TRBV29-1
J gene: TRBJ1-1
CDR3 protein: SVERLNTEAF

V gene: TRBV7-9
J gene: TRBJ2-7
CDR3 protein: ASSLSGAIIYEQY

V gene: TRBV9
J gene: TRBJ2-7
CDR3 protein: ASSAGAAPYEQY

V gene: TRBV4-1
J gene: TRBJ2-1
CDR3 protein: ASSQDGSSGGANEQF

V gene: TRBV6-1
J gene: TRBJ2-7
CDR3 protein: ASLGSWEGSYEQY

V gene: TRBV28
J gene: TRBJ1-3
CDR3 protein: ASTTPQGGNTIY

V gene: TRBV25-1
J gene: TRBJ2-7
CDR3 protein: ASSNTAWGYEQY

V gene: TRBV5-6
J gene: TRBJ2-3
CDR3 protein: ASSLSSGAYTDTQY

V gene: TRBV12-5
J gene: TRBJ2-1
CDR3 protein: ASGLNRDSNYNEQF

V gene: TRBV13
J gene: TRBJ1-2
CDR3 protein: ASSLRRPVGYGYT

V gene: TRBV7-9
J gene: TRBJ1-2
CDR3 protein: ASSHPGQGFSGYT

V gene: TRBV15
J gene: TRBJ1-4
CDR3 protein: ATGRPVATNEKLF

V gene: TRBV7-9
J gene: TRBJ1-5
CDR3 protein: ASSLASGNQPQH

V gene: TRBV14
J gene: TRBJ2-3
CDR3 protein: ASSQGYSGGYRTDTQY

V gene: TRBV4-1
J gene: TRBJ1-5
CDR3 protein: ASSQDWGKRQPQH

V gene: TRBV28
J gene: TRBJ1-2
CDR3 protein: ASRDRNYGYT

V gene: TRBV10-3
J gene: TRBJ1-1
CDR3 protein: ATGEAMNTEAF

V gene: TRBV5-1
J gene: TRBJ2-1
CDR3 protein: ASSLSGSSYNEQF

V gene: TRBV7-6
J gene: TRBJ1-1
CDR3 protein: ASSLAIGTDAF

V gene: TRBV6-5
J gene: TRBJ2-1
CDR3 protein: ASSYGPINEQF

V gene: TRBV25-1
J gene: TRBJ2-1
CDR3 protein: ASRGVTNEQF

V gene: TRBV15
J gene: TRBJ2-5
CDR3 protein: ATSPDRGRKTQY